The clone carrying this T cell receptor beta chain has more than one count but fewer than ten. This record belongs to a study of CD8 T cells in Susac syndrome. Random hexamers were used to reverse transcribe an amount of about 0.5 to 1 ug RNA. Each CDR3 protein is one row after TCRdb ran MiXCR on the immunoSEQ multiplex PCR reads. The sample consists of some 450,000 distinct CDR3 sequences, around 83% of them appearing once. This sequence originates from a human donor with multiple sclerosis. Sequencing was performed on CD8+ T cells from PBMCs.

CDR3 sequence reads: CSARRGYEQYF. In DNA form, the CDR3 reads TGCAGTGCTAGAAGGGGGTACGAGCAGTACTTC. This rearrangement joins TRBV20-1 to TRBJ2-7, with a weak D call TRBD1 (6 bases). V lost 2 bases and J lost 4, with 6 bases in between. Germline V CDR1 and CDR2: DFQATT, SNEGSKA (reference sequence). There are 11 residues in the CDR3.